Presented here are 30 T cell receptor beta chains from one specimen sequenced in a study of T cells in narcolepsy. The method was immunoSEQ multiplex PCR; TCRdb's version includes in-frame clones alone and lacks a portion of them. Of around 32,000 clones listed, 75% to 90% were seen once; the top ten hold 2% to 3%. What was sequenced was CD45RA- memory CD4+ T cells from PBMCs. The receptors were sampled from a human donor with narcolepsy.

The chain uses TRBV5-8 and TRBJ2-6, with 8 bases that match TRBD1. CDR3 length equals 16 residues. J was trimmed by 13 bases and V by 3 bases; bases with no gene match: 15. Per germline, CDR1 SGHTS and CDR2 YDEGEE. The CDR3 protein is CASSSLKKDRAQVLTF. In DNA form, the CDR3 reads TGTGCCAGCAGCTCATTAAAGAAGGACAGGGCCCAAGTCCTGACTTTC.

This rearrangement joins TRBV27 to TRBJ1-1, with D perhaps TRBD1 (5 bases). V was cut by 1 base and J by 4 bases, with 10 bases left in between. The length of the CDR3 is 14 residues. Germline V lookup: CDR1 MNHEY, CDR2 SMNVEV (reference sequence). The CDR3 region has the DNA TGTGCCAGCAGTTTATTCGCAGGGAGCACTGAAGCTTTCTTT. This encodes CASSLFAGSTEAFF.

The chain combines TRBV4-2 with TRBJ1-5; D is possibly TRBD1 (5 bases). Trimming removed 0 bases from V and 7 bases from J, with 13 bases in between. Germline V gene lookup returns CDR1 LGHNA and CDR2 YNFKEQ. The CDR3 is 15 amino acids. The CDR3 DNA reads as TGTGCCAGCAGCCAAGATAGTAGGGGAGACCAGCCCCAGCATTTT. Translated, it gives CASSQDSRGDQPQHF.

The rearrangement joins TRBV28 to TRBJ1-2; TRBD1 matches at 10 bases. In germline, CDR1 is MDHEN, CDR2 SYDVKM. With 4 bases clipped from V and 8 bases from J, the junction kept 10 bases outside the gene matches. The CDR3 length is 15 residues. The CDR3 DNA reads as TGTGCCAGCAGTTCAGGCCCGACAGGGGGCGCGGGCTACACCTTC. Translation gives CASSSGPTGGAGYTF.

This sequence joins TRBV5-1 and TRBJ1-1; the D gene is possibly TRBD1 (6 bases). Per the germline V gene, CDR1 is SGHRS and CDR2 is YFSETQ. Deletions cut 0 bases from V and 10 bases from J, with 19 bases between. The CDR3 is 15 residues long. CDR3 bases: TGCGCCAGCAGCTTGGCCCAGGGGACCTCGACCGGAGCTTTCTTT. Its translation: CASSLAQGTSTGAFF.

V gene TRBV18 combines with J gene TRBJ1-2; 8 bases align to TRBD1. Germline values: CDR1 KGHSH, CDR2 LQKENI. This CDR3 has 17 amino acids. V was clipped by 5 bases and J by 5 bases; unmatched bases: 16. Written as DNA, the CDR3 is TGTGCCAGCTCAACAGCGCCCAGGGGGCTTAGTAGGTATGGCTACACCTTC. Translating gives CASSTAPRGLSRYGYTF.

This sequence joins TRBV2 and TRBJ1-2; no definite D call. The CDR3 sequence is 15 residues long. Trimming removed 6 bases at V and 7 bases at J, with 21 bases between. Germline values: CDR1 SNHLY, CDR2 FYNNEI. CDR3 in DNA: TGTGCCAGCAGCATCATCCCCGTCACAGATGGTGGCTACACCTTC. Translation gives CASSIIPVTDGGYTF.

The rearrangement uses TRBV11-2 and TRBJ2-6; D perhaps matches TRBD1 (5 bases). CDR3 length: 17 amino acids. Germline V gene sequence: CDR1 SGHAT, CDR2 FQNNGV. The germline V and J ends were trimmed by 5 bases and 0 bases, with 14 bases remaining between them. CDR3 loop: CASSPSGRGSGANVLTF. CDR3 nucleotides: TGTGCCAGCAGCCCGTCTGGTAGGGGCTCTGGGGCCAACGTCCTGACTTTC.

The sample holds a few counts of this clone. The CDR3 reads CATSRGQGSETQYF. CDR3 nucleotide sequence: TGTGCCACCAGCAGAGGACAGGGGAGTGAGACCCAGTACTTC. The rearrangement uses TRBV15 and TRBJ2-5; 8 bases map to TRBD1. The CDR3 spans 14 residues. J lost 5 bases, V lost 1 base, and 3 bases had no gene match. CDR1 and CDR2 from the germline V gene are LNHNV and YYDKDF (reference sequence).

The chain is built from TRBV11-1 and TRBJ2-7; weak D call: TRBD1 (6 bases). The CDR3 is 16 amino acids. With 4 bases removed from V and 1 base from J, the gap between germline ends came to 17 bases. Germline assignment: CDR1 SGHAT and CDR2 FQDESV (reference sequence). This CDR3 is CASSSTGTNPSYEQYF. Written as DNA, the CDR3 is TGTGCCAGCAGCTCGACCGGGACAAACCCTTCCTACGAGCAGTACTTC.

Details on this clone: Other DNA variants within this sample encode the same CDR3. This chain joins TRBV10-2 and TRBJ2-5; D is ambiguous. The ends were cut back, 4 bases at V and 5 bases at J, with 11 bases in the middle. The CDR3 has 13 amino acids. Germline CDR1 is WSHSY and CDR2 is SAAADI. CDR3 loop: CASSVGARETQYF. Written as DNA, the CDR3 is TGCGCCAGCAGTGTCGGAGCTCGGGAGACCCAGTACTTC.

The rearrangement uses TRBV28 and TRBJ1-2; a weak D match, TRBD1 (5 bases). This CDR3 spans 12 amino acids. The V gene's germline CDR1 is MDHEN and CDR2 SYDVKM. The ends were cut back, 4 bases at V and 6 bases at J, with 9 bases in the middle. The chain's CDR3 is CASSSGSHGYTF. The DNA for the CDR3 is TGTGCCAGCAGTTCAGGGAGCCATGGCTACACCTTC.

This clone came up once. V gene TRBV19 combines with J gene TRBJ2-3; 8 positions match TRBD2. Germline CDR1 is LNHDA and CDR2 is SQIVND (reference sequence). This CDR3 comprises 16 residues. Trimming at V came to 4 bases and at J to 2 bases, leaving 8 bases not matched to a gene. CDR3 bases: TGTGCCAGTAGTAACCGTTTAGCGGGGCCCACAGATACGCAGTATTTT. It yields the protein CASSNRLAGPTDTQYF.

The gene calls are TRBV30 and TRBJ1-4; D uncertain. This CDR3 is 12 amino acids long. V lost 0 bases, J lost 8 bases, and 7 bases lay in between. Germline loops: CDR1 GTSNPN, CDR2 SVGIG (reference sequence). The CDR3 spells CAWSVLREKLFF. In DNA, the CDR3 is TGTGCCTGGAGTGTACTGAGGGAAAAACTGTTTTTT.

The rearrangement uses TRBV19 and TRBJ2-2; 8 bases map to TRBD1. Germline assignment: CDR1 LNHDA and CDR2 SQIVND (reference sequence). Germline trimming cut 3 bases from V and 2 bases from J; bases unmatched to any gene: 8. This CDR3 is built from 17 residues. CDR3 in DNA: TGTGCCAGTAGTATCTTCTCCGGGACAGGAAACACCGGGGAGCTGTTTTTT. It yields the protein CASSIFSGTGNTGELFF.

The rearrangement joins TRBV29-1 to TRBJ1-1; D not resolved. Germline V gene data show CDR1 as SQVTM and CDR2 as ANQGSEA. The CDR3 spans 12 residues. The V and J ends lost 7 bases and 5 bases respectively, with 14 bases between them. In DNA form, the CDR3 reads TGCAGCGCCCTGACCCCCGGGACTGAAGCTTTCTTT. It is translated as CSALTPGTEAFF.

V usage is TRBV4-1 and J usage is TRBJ2-3; D might be TRBD1 (5 bases). Deletions cut 4 bases from V and 6 bases from J, with 14 bases between. Germline V gene data show CDR1 as MGHRA and CDR2 as YSYEKL. The CDR3 covers 14 residues. The CDR3 loop is CASSLTEGADTQYF. The CDR3 DNA follows: TGCGCCAGCAGCCTAACTGAAGGGGCCGATACGCAGTATTTT.

The V and J genes are TRBV6-5 and TRBJ2-7, with D tentatively TRBD1 (6 bases). With 6 bases removed from V and 3 bases from J, the gap between germline ends came to 9 bases. Germline V gives CDR1 MNHEY, CDR2 SVGAGI. This CDR3 contains 12 residues. This CDR3 reads CASSLRGYEQYF. CDR3 DNA: TGTGCCAGCAGCCTCAGGGGCTACGAGCAGTACTTC.

The chain is built from TRBV18 and TRBJ1-2; 10 nucleotides align to TRBD1. This CDR3 contains 19 residues. CDR1 and CDR2 from the germline V gene are KGHSH and LQKENI. V shed 2 bases, J shed 0 bases, and the junction held 12 bases outside the gene matches. CDR3 sequence reads: CASSPMATGGASANYGYTF. The CDR3 DNA reads TGTGCCAGCTCACCAATGGCGACAGGGGGCGCATCAGCTAACTATGGCTACACCTTC.

V is TRBV7-2 and J is TRBJ1-1; 9 bases line up with TRBD1. Germline loops: CDR1 SGHTA, CDR2 FQGNSA. V dropped 5 bases and J dropped 7; count of bases not matched to a gene: 11. This CDR3 is 15 amino acids long. The CDR3 nucleotides read TGTGCCAGCAGCCCCAGACAGGGGGGATTGGGTGAAGCTTTCTTT. Translating gives CASSPRQGGLGEAFF. Filled out from reference TRBV7-2 and TRBJ1-1, the complete variable domain reads GAGVSQSPSNKVTEKGKDVELRCDPISGHTALYWYRQSLGQGLEFLIYFQGNSAPDKSGLPSDRFSAERTGGSVSTLTIQRTQQEDSAVYLCASSPRQGGLGEAFFGQGTRLTVV.

CDR3 DNA: TGTGCCAGCAGCACCACGGCGAACTATGGCTACACCTTC. Amino acids: CASSTTANYGYTF. The chain uses TRBV6-5 and TRBJ1-2; the D is unclear. The CDR3 covers 13 residues. Germline V lookup: CDR1 MNHEY, CDR2 SVGAGI. V was trimmed by 6 bases and J by 2 bases, leaving 10 bases between them.

The CDR3 DNA sequence: TGTGCCAGCAGTCTCTCTGGCGGGAGGTGGTACGAGCAGTACTTC. Translation gives CASSLSGGRWYEQYF. The chain carries TRBV28 and TRBJ2-7; the match to TRBD2 covers 8 bases. The V gene end was trimmed by 5 bases and the J gene end by 4 bases; junction bases not matched to a gene: 10. The CDR3 has 15 amino acids. Per the germline V gene, CDR1 is MDHEN and CDR2 is SYDVKM. Filled out from reference TRBV28 and TRBJ2-7, the complete variable domain reads DVKVTQSSRYLVKRTGEKVFLECVQDMDHENMFWYRQDPGLGLRLIYFSYDVKMKEKGDIPEGYSVSREKKERFSLILESASTNQTSMYLCASSLSGGRWYEQYFGPGTRLTVT.

CDR3 residues: CASRPSKGGEQFF. In DNA, the CDR3 is TGTGCCAGCAGACCTTCAAAGGGAGGTGAGCAGTTCTTC. V and J are TRBV6-5 and TRBJ2-1; D is possibly TRBD2 (6 bases). Trimming shortened V by 6 bases and J by 9 bases, and 15 bases separated the two germline ends. Per the germline V gene, CDR1 is MNHEY and CDR2 is SVGAGI. This CDR3 comprises 13 residues.

The rearrangement uses TRBV30 and TRBJ1-2; D is unclear. The V gene lost 1 base and the J gene lost 4 bases, with 13 bases spanning the gap. This CDR3 contains 14 residues. The germline gives CDR1 GTSNPN, CDR2 SVGIG (reference sequence). For the CDR3, the DNA is TGTGCCTGGAGTGAGTCTCGGGCCCCCTATGGCTACACCTTC. It specifies CAWSESRAPYGYTF.

The rearrangement uses TRBV7-2 and TRBJ2-7; D possibly corresponds to TRBD1 (5 bases). Germline V gives CDR1 SGHTA, CDR2 FQGNSA. This CDR3 is built from 14 residues. Deletions cut 1 base from V and 6 bases from J, with 13 bases between. In nucleotides, the CDR3 is TGTGCCAGCAGCTTAGGGGTGACAGCCACCGAGCAGTACTTC. Its translation is CASSLGVTATEQYF.

A few counts support this clone. In DNA form, the CDR3 reads TGTGCCAGCAGCCCCAGAGACACGGCGTCCACCTACGAGCAGTACTTC. Its translation is CASSPRDTASTYEQYF. V usage is TRBV4-2 and J usage is TRBJ2-7; D ambiguous. This CDR3 has 16 amino acids. The germline CDR1 and CDR2 sequences are LGHNA and YNFKEQ. With 4 bases removed from V and 2 bases from J, the gap between germline ends came to 18 bases.

This clone was recorded only once. CDR3 DNA: TGTGCCAGCAGCCCGTCCTCCGGGACTAGTCGGTTCTTC. Amino acid sequence: CASSPSSGTSRFF. V gene TRBV9 combines with J gene TRBJ2-1; 8 nucleotides match TRBD2. Per germline, CDR1 SGDLS and CDR2 YYNGEE. The V gene end was trimmed by 4 bases and the J gene end by 15 bases; junction bases not matched to a gene: 12. The CDR3 has 13 residues. Full variable domain (missing parts from reference TRBV9 and TRBJ2-1): DSGVTQTPKHLITATGQRVTLRCSPRSGDLSVYWYQQSLDQGLQFLIQYYNGEERAKGNILERFSAQQFPDLHSELNLSSLELGDSALYFCASSPSSGTSRFFGPGTRLTVL.

The genes are TRBV5-6 and TRBJ2-2, with D unclear. The CDR3 has 16 residues. Germline V gives CDR1 SGHDT, CDR2 YYEEEE. Between the trimmed V and J ends, which lost 0 bases and 2 bases, there was a span of 11 bases. CDR3 region: CASSLVAVTNTGELFF. CDR3 coding DNA: TGTGCCAGCAGCTTGGTGGCCGTGACAAACACCGGGGAGCTGTTTTTT.

The chain combines TRBV5-1 with TRBJ2-7; D might be TRBD2 (5 bases). With 3 bases removed from V and 6 bases from J, the gap between germline ends came to 22 bases. Germline CDR1 and CDR2: SGHRS and YFSETQ. This CDR3 is built from 16 residues. The CDR3 nucleotides are TGCGCCAGCAGCTCTCGGGGTCGGTCCAAAGGGTCCGAGCAGTACTTC. This encodes CASSSRGRSKGSEQYF.

The V and J genes are TRBV18 and TRBJ2-2; no reliable D call. Trimming removed 2 bases from V and 1 base from J, with 14 bases in between. Germline V gene data show CDR1 as KGHSH and CDR2 as LQKENI. The CDR3 loop spans 17 amino acids. The CDR3 sequence is CASSPYAVRLNTGELFF. The CDR3 region has the DNA TGTGCCAGCTCACCATACGCGGTACGGTTGAACACCGGGGAGCTGTTTTTT.